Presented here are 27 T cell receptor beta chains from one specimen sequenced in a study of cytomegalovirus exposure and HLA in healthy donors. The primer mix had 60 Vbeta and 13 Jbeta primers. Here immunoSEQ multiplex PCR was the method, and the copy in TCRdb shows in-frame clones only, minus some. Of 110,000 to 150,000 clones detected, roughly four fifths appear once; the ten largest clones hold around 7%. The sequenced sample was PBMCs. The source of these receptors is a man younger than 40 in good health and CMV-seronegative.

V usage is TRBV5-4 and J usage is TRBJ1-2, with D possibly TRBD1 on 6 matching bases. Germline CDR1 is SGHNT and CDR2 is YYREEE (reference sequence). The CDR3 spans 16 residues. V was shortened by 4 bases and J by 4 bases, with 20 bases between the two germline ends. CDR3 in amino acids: CASSPGGGQGSYGYTF. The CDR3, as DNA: TGTGCCAGCAGCCCCGGGGGGGGGCAGGGTAGCTATGGCTACACCTTC.

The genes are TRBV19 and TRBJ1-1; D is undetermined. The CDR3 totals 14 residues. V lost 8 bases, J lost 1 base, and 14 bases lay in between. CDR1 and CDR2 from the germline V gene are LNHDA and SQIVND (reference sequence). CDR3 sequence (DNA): TGTGCCAGTTCTCGCCAGGCGGGGAACACTGAAGCTTTCTTT. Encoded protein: CASSRQAGNTEAFF.

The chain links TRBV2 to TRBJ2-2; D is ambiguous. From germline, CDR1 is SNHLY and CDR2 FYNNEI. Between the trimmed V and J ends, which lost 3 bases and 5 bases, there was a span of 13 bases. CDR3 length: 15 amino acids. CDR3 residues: CASSDTSQKTGELFF. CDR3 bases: TGTGCCAGCAGTGACACATCACAGAAGACCGGGGAGCTGTTTTTT. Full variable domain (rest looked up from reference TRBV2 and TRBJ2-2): EPEVTQTPSHQVTQMGQEVILRCVPISNHLYFYWYRQILGQKVEFLVSFYNNEISEKSEIFDDQFSVERPDGSNFTLKIRSTKLEDSAMYFCASSDTSQKTGELFFGEGSRLTVL.

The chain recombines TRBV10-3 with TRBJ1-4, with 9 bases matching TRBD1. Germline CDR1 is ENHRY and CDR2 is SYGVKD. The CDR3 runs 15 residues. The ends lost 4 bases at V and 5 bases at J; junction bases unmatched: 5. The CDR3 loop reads CAISGTTGGNEKLFF. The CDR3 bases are TGTGCCATCAGTGGGACGACAGGGGGGAATGAAAAACTGTTTTTT.

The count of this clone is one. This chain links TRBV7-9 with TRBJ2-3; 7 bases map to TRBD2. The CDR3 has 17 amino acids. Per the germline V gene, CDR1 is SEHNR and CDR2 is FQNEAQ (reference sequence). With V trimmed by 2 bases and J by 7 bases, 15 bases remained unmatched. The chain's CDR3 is CASSLRAGVRVRNTQYF. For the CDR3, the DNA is TGTGCCAGCAGCTTACGGGCGGGAGTTAGGGTTAGGAATACGCAGTATTTT.

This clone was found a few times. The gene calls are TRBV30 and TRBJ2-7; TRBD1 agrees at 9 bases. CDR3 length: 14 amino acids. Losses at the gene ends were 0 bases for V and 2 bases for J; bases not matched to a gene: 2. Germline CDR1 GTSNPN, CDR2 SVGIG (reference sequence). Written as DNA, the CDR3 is TGTGCCTGGAGTGTGGGACAGGGACCCTACGAGCAGTACTTC. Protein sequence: CAWSVGQGPYEQYF. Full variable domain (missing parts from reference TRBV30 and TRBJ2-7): SQTIHQWPATLVQPVGSPLSLECTVEGTSNPNLYWYRQAAGRGLQLLFYSVGIGQISSEVPQNLSASRPQDRQFILSSKKLLLSDSGFYLCAWSVGQGPYEQYFGPGTRLTVT.

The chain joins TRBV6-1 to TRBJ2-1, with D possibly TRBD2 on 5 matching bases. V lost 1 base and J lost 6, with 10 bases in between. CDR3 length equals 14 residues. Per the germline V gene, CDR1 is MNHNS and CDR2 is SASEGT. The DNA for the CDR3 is TGTGCCAGCAGTGAAGACCCTAGCAGCAATGAGCAGTTCTTC. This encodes CASSEDPSSNEQFF.

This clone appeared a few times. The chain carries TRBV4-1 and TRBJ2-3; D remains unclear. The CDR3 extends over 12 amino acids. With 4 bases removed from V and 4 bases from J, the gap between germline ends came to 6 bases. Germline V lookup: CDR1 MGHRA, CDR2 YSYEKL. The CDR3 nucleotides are TGCGCCAGCAGCCTCTTCCCAGATACGCAGTATTTT. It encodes CASSLFPDTQYF.

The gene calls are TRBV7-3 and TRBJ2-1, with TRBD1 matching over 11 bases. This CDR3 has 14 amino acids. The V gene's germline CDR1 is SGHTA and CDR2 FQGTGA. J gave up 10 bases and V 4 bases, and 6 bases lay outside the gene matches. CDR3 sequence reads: CASSSGQGAIEQFF. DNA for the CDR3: TGTGCCAGCAGCTCCGGACAGGGGGCTATCGAGCAGTTCTTC.

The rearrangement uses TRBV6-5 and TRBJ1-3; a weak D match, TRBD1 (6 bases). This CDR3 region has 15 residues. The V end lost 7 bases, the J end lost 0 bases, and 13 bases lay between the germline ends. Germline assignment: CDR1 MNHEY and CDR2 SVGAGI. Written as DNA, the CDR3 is TGTGCCAGCATCCCCAGGGGAAGCTCTGGAAACACCATATATTTT. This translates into CASIPRGSSGNTIYF.

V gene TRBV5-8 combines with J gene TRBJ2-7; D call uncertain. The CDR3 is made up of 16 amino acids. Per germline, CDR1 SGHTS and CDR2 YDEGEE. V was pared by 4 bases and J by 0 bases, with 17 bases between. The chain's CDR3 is CASSPLTGSSSYEQYF. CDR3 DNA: TGTGCCAGCAGCCCGCTGACCGGGTCCAGCTCCTACGAGCAGTACTTC. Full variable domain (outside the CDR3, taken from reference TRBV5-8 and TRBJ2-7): EAGVTQSPTHLIKTRGQQATLRCSPISGHTSVYWYQQALGLGLQFLLWYDEGEERNRGNFPPRFSGRQFPNYSSELNVNALELEDSALYLCASSPLTGSSSYEQYFGPGTRLTVT.

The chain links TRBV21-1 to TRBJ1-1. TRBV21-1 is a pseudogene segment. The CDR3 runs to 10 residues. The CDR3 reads CASEDTEAFF. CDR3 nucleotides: TGTGCCAGCGAGGACACTGAAGCTTTCTTT.

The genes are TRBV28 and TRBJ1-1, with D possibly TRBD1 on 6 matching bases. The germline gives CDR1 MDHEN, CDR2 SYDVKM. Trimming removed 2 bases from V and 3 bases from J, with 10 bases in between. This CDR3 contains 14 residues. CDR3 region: CASSLVGGDTEAFF. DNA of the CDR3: TGTGCCAGCAGTTTAGTAGGGGGGGACACTGAAGCTTTCTTT.

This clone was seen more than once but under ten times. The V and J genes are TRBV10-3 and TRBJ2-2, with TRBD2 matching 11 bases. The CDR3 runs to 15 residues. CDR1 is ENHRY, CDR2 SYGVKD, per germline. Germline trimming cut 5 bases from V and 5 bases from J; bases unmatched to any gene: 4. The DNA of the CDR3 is TGTGCCATCAGTCCGACTAGCGGGGATACCGGGGAGCTGTTTTTT. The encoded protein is CAISPTSGDTGELFF.

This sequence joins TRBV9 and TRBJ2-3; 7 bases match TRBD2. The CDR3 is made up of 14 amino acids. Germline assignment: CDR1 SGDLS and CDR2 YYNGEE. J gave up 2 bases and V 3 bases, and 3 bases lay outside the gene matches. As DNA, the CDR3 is TGTGCCAGCAGCGAGCGGGGAAACACAGATACGCAGTATTTT. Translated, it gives CASSERGNTDTQYF. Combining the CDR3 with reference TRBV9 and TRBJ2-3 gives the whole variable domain DSGVTQTPKHLITATGQRVTLRCSPRSGDLSVYWYQQSLDQGLQFLIQYYNGEERAKGNILERFSAQQFPDLHSELNLSSLELGDSALYFCASSERGNTDTQYFGPGTRLTVL.

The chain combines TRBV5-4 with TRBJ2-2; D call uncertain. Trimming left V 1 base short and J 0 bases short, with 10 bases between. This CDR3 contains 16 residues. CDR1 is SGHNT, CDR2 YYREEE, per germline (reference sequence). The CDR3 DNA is TGTGCCAGCAGCTTGCTGGCAGGAACGAACACCGGGGAGCTGTTTTTT. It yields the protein CASSLLAGTNTGELFF.

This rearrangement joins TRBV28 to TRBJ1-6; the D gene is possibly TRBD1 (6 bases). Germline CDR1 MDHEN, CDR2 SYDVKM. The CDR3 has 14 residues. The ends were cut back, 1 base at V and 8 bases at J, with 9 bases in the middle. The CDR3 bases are TGTGCCAGCAGTTTATCAGGGGTCGATTCACCCCTCCACTTT. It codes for CASSLSGVDSPLHF.

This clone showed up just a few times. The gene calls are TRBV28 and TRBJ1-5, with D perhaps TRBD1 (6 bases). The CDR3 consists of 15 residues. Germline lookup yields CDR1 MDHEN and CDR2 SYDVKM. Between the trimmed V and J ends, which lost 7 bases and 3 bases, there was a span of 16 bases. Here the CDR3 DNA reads TGTGCCAGCACTCCCGGGACACCTTCCAATCAGCCCCAGCATTTT. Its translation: CASTPGTPSNQPQHF.

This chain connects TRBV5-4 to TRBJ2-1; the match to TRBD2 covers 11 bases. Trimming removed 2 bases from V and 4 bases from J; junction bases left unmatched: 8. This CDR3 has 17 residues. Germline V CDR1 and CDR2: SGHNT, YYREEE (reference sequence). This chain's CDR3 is CASSLGVASGGYNEQFF. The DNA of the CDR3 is TGTGCCAGCAGCTTAGGAGTGGCTAGCGGGGGGTACAATGAGCAGTTCTTC.

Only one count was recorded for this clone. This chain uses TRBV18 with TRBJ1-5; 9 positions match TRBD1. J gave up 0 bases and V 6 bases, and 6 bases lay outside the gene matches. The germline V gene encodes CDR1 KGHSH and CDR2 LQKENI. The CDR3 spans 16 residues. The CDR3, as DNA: TGTGCCAGCTCCTTGGACAGGGGATATAGCAATCAGCCCCAGCATTTT. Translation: CASSLDRGYSNQPQHF.

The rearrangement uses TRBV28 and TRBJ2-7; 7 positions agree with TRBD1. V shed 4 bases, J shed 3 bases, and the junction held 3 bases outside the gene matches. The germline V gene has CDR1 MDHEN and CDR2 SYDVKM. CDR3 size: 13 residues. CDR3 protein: CASSYRGVYEQYF. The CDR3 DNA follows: TGTGCCAGCAGTTACAGGGGAGTCTACGAGCAGTACTTC.

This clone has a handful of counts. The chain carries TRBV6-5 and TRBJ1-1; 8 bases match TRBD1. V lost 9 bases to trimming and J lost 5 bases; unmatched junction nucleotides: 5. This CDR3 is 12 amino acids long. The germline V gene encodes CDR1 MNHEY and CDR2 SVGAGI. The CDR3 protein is CASNRGDTEAFF. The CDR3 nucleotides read TGTGCCAGTAACAGGGGGGATACTGAAGCTTTCTTT.

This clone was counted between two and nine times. CDR3 protein: CASSISGQTYNEQFF. CDR3 nucleotides: TGTGCCAGTAGTATCTCCGGACAGACCTACAATGAGCAGTTCTTC. The V and J genes are TRBV19 and TRBJ2-1, with D tentatively TRBD1 (6 bases). The V gene's germline CDR1 is LNHDA and CDR2 SQIVND (reference sequence). V lost 3 bases and J 2 bases, leaving 11 bases between the germline ends. The CDR3 sequence is 15 residues long.

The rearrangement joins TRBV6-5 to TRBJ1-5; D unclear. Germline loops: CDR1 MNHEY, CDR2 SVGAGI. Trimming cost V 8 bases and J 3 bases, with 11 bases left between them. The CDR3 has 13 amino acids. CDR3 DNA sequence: TGTGCCAGCGGCCGGACTTCCAATCAGCCCCAGCATTTT. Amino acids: CASGRTSNQPQHF.

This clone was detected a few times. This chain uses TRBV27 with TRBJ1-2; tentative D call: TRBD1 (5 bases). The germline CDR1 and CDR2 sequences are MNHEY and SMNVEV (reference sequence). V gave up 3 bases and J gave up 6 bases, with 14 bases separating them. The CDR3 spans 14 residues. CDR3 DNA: TGTGCCAGCAGTTTTCAGGGTTCGGGAGATGGCTACACCTTC. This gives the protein CASSFQGSGDGYTF.

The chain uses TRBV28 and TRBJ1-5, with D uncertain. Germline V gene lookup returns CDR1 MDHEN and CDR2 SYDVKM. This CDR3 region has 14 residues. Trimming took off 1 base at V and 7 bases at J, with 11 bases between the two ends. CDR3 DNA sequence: TGTGCCAGCAGTTTATTGAGGGTAGGGCAGCCCCAGCATTTT. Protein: CASSLLRVGQPQHF.

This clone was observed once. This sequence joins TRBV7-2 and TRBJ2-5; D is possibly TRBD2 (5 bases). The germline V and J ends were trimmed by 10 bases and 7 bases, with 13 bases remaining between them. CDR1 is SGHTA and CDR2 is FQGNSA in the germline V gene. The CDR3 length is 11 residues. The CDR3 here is CAIQVEGTQYF. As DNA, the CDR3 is TGTGCCATCCAAGTCGAGGGGACCCAGTACTTC.